This T cell receptor (gamma chain) was sequenced during a study of intestinal T cells in coeliac disease (dated by TCRdb to the early 2020s). Regarding the complete study: In the TRG cohort, coeliac patients were much younger than controls, with a mean age of around 15 years compared with about 56 years. In the TCR-delta (TRD) cohort, there were duodenal biopsies from approximately eleven coeliac disease patients and approximately eleven non-coeliac controls. A second, larger TCR-gamma (TRG) cohort included duodenal biopsies from a few dozen coeliac disease patients and 20 to 25 non-coeliac controls.

The library was obtained by multiplex PCR. TCRdb records Ion Torrent PGM as the sequencer. TRG repertoires were amplified from approximately 0.2 ug of biopsy DNA using the LymphoTrack kit, whose primers carry Illumina adapters. TRG amplicons were purified with AMPure XP beads, quantified on a 2100 Bioanalyzer, and pooled equimolarly. An Ion PGM instrument was used to sequence the TRG libraries. In the authors' own workflow: FastX removed reads in which more than 10% of nucleotides fell below the per-patient third-quartile quality score. Alignment of reads was performed with IMGT/HighV-QUEST so that V, D and J genes were assigned, CDR3 regions were identified and functionality was assessed. Sequences were converted to amino acids, and every sequence predicted to be non-functional was removed. The CDR3s were broken into kmers both with and without positional annotation, PCA was run on the kmer frequencies, and the samples were clustered using every one of the 1023 combinations of PCs 1-10. Leave-one-out cross-validation was used to validate the classification, with parameters re-optimised on the remaining samples in each round. Shannon diversity was computed with the vegan R package from repeated random subsamples equal to the lowest read count. The public reads were reprocessed by TCRdb using CATT, and rows of matching DNA were later combined. These V and J calls rely on TCRdb rather than the paper's analysis. Present in this sample are roughly 1,000 gamma-chain clones, 45% to 50% of which were seen just once. Together, the top ten hold about a tenth of the sample.

The CDR3 numbers 15 residues from cysteine through phenylalanine. The sequence is cut down to CDR3 DNA, 45 bases in frame from base 1. The junction shows trimming of 6 bases on V and 2 bases on J, and the gene matches do not reach 13 bases of it. Reading the germline V gene (reference sequence) gives CDR1 GITISATS and CDR2 ISYDGTV. Genomic DNA was extracted with the QIAamp DNA FFPE tissue kit from ten 5-um FFPE scrolls per case. To test whether coeliac disease can be classified from the TCR repertoire, the study used fully anonymised formalin-fixed paraffin-embedded duodenal biopsies that were not needed for diagnosis. Worth noting for this clone: The clone's antigen remains unknown. No quality values exist for individual bases; no much larger clone is one base distant.

The study at large found these results: Repeated CDR3 amino acid sequences could not be distinguished from PCR duplicates in the analysis. The coeliac group and the control group were significantly different in age, but an analysis split by age did not give significant classification. Of some 54 biopsies, around 51 (94.4%) were correctly classified by TRG clustering, and a leave-one-out accuracy of approximately 87% was reported. In training, clustering based on TRD kmers put every one of the 22 biopsies in the right class, and the leave-one-out accuracy was reported as 91%. FFPE-derived DNA was found to be relatively degraded, and loss of a proportion of TCR sequences in each sample was likely caused by this degradation.

Sequences were obtained from a duodenal biopsy. This receptor was taken from a human donor with celiac disease. The V and J genes are TRGV9 and TRGJ1 or TRGJ2. The bases are TGTGCCTTGTGGAGGTGCAGGGTGGATTATTATAAGAAACTCTTT. This sequence encodes CALWRCRVDYYKKLF.